The subject of this entry is one T cell receptor (beta chain). No antigen is known for it. A sample-barcoded 5' primer and a J-beta primer mix were used in a second PCR of about 6 to 12 cycles. TCRdb fed the 5' RACE reads into MiXCR, producing one record per CDR3 protein. This sample has about 630,000 distinct CDR3 sequences, with under 25% found just once. The sample is drawn from a study of blood T cells in healthy people across ages. Each sample yielded at least 6 million isolated PBMCs. Extracted total RNA amounted to at least 5.5 micrograms for each sample. V lost 1 base and J lost 5, with 8 bases in between. The V gene's germline CDR1 is DFQATT and CDR2 SNEGSKA (reference sequence). The CDR3 has 13 residues. Overall study findings and caveats: A strong correlation between TCR beta diversity and naive T cell percentage was seen.

V and J are TRBV20-1 and TRBJ1-4; D remains ambiguous. The receptor comes from a man between 65 and 79 years old in good health. Sequencing input: blood. The DNA of the CDR3 is TGCAGTGCTAGAGCCACCCAAAATGAAAAACTGTTTTTT. It is translated as CSARATQNEKLFF.